The 14 T cell receptor beta chains given below trace back to one sample, sequenced in a study of control samples from healthy donors and cancer patients. Sequencing was performed with immunoSEQ multiplex PCR; in TCRdb, only in-frame clones are kept and a portion is missing. Of some 22,000 clones listed, around four fifths were seen once; the top ten hold 23%. Sequencing input: PBMCs. The receptors were gathered from a man aged 60 to 75 with colorectal cancer.

The rearrangement uses TRBV5-1 and TRBJ2-2; tentative D call: TRBD1 (6 bases). The germline CDR1 and CDR2 sequences are SGHRS and YFSETQ. CDR3 length: 14 residues. V gave up 4 bases and J gave up 1 base, with 8 bases separating them. The CDR3 region is CASSTDRNTGELFF. The CDR3 DNA sequence: TGCGCCAGCAGCACGGACAGGAACACCGGGGAGCTGTTTTTT.

The chain joins TRBV3-1 (or the pseudogene TRBV3-2) to TRBJ2-7; D is perhaps TRBD2 (6 bases). Germline V gives CDR1 LGHDT, CDR2 YNNKEL (reference sequence). The CDR3 is made up of 13 amino acids. V lost 4 bases and J 7 bases, leaving 14 bases between the germline ends. This chain's CDR3 is CASSPTVAGEQYV. The CDR3 DNA reads as TGTGCCAGCAGCCCAACAGTGGCGGGAGAGCAGTACGTC.

The rearrangement links TRBV7-2 to TRBJ2-7; the D gene is possibly TRBD2 (6 bases). Trimming left V 2 bases short and J 6 bases short, with 8 bases between. The CDR3 is made up of 12 amino acids. Germline CDR1 and CDR2: SGHTA and FQGNSA. The CDR3 sequence is CASSLMGGEQYV. DNA for the CDR3: TGTGCCAGCAGCTTAATGGGGGGCGAGCAGTACGTC.

V is TRBV14 and J is TRBJ1-6; 8 bases line up with TRBD1. The V gene end was trimmed by 4 bases and the J gene end by 7 bases; junction bases not matched to a gene: 6. Per the germline V gene, CDR1 is SGHDN and CDR2 is FVKESK. The CDR3 spans 15 residues. CDR3 nucleotides: TGTGCCAGCAGCCCCACGGACAGGGCAAATTCACCCCTCCACTTT. This sequence encodes CASSPTDRANSPLHF.

The rearrangement links TRBV21-1 to TRBJ1-1. TRBV21-1 is annotated as a pseudogene. This CDR3 has 17 residues. For the CDR3, the DNA is TGTGCCAGCAGCACGGCCCCGAGGTTAAGGGTTGACACTGAAGCTTTCTTT. Amino acid sequence: CASSTAPRLRVDTEAFF.

The DNA for the CDR3 is TGTGCCAGCAGGAACGCAGGGAAAACTAATGAAAAACTGTTTTTT. Its translation: CASRNAGKTNEKLFF. The gene calls are TRBV6-5 and TRBJ1-4; tentative D call: TRBD1 (5 bases). The CDR3 sequence is 15 residues long. CDR1 and CDR2 from the germline V gene are MNHEY and SVGAGI. V was pared by 6 bases and J by 1 base, with 12 bases between.

The V and J genes are TRBV7-6 and TRBJ2-7; maybe TRBD1 (6 bases). The CDR3 consists of 12 residues. The V end lost 5 bases, the J end lost 4 bases, and 9 bases lay between the germline ends. The germline gives CDR1 SGHVS, CDR2 FNYEAQ. The CDR3 spells CASSKQGYEQYF. The DNA of the CDR3 is TGTGCCAGCAGCAAACAGGGATACGAGCAGTACTTC.

The genes are TRBV12-2 and TRBJ2-6; the table calls TRBD2, which could not be checked here. TRBV12-2 constitutes a pseudogene. The CDR3 loop spans 15 amino acids. CDR3 nucleotides: TGTGCAAGTCGCCTACCCGAGACTCCACACAAAGTCGGGACTTTC. Protein: CASRLPETPHKVGTF.

This clone appeared once. The chain carries TRBV4-1 and TRBJ2-2, with 10 bases aligning to TRBD2. The germline CDR1 and CDR2 sequences are MGHRA and YSYEKL. Trimming took 5 bases from V and 0 from J; bases not matched to a gene: 6. The CDR3 length is 17 residues. The CDR3 sequence is CASSSSGGVSNTGELFF. The DNA for the CDR3 is TGCGCCAGCAGCTCGAGCGGGGGGGTATCGAACACCGGGGAGCTGTTTTTT.

The chain employs TRBV5-1 and TRBJ1-1; unclear D gene. The CDR3 spans 12 residues. The germline gives CDR1 SGHRS, CDR2 YFSETQ. V lost 2 bases and J 8 bases, leaving 10 bases between the germline ends. CDR3 in amino acids: CASSLGSVEAFF. Here the CDR3 DNA reads TGCGCCAGCAGCTTAGGATCCGTGGAAGCTTTCTTT.

J is TRBJ2-1 and V is TRBV20-1; 7 positions agree with TRBD1. V shed 5 bases and J 9 bases; nucleotides not matched to a gene: 4. Looked up from germline, CDR1 is DFQATT and CDR2 is SNEGSKA (reference sequence). CDR3 length: 11 amino acids. The CDR3 DNA is TGCAGTGCTCTCAGACAGGGTGAGCAGTTCTTC. Protein sequence: CSALRQGEQFF.

The chain uses TRBV6-2 or TRBV6-3 and TRBJ2-3; 12 positions match TRBD2. The CDR3 is 19 amino acids. Germline CDR1 and CDR2: MNHEY and SVGEGT. Losses at the gene ends were 0 bases for V and 4 bases for J; bases not matched to a gene: 11. CDR3 sequence (DNA): TGTGCCAGCAGTTACTCCCTAGCGGGGGGGCATACGGTGCCAGATACGCAGTATTTT. It is translated as CASSYSLAGGHTVPDTQYF.

The chain combines TRBV24-1 with TRBJ1-1, with TRBD1 as a possible D gene (5 bases). Germline V gives CDR1 KGHDR, CDR2 SFDVKD. Trimming cost V 4 bases and J 2 bases, with 7 bases left between them. The CDR3 consists of 13 residues. CDR3 protein: CATSETDNTEAFF. In nucleotides, the CDR3 is TGTGCCACCAGTGAGACAGACAACACTGAAGCTTTCTTT.

The chain couples TRBV19 to TRBJ1-1; the D is unclear. CDR3 length equals 13 residues. V was shortened by 3 bases and J by 5 bases, with 10 bases between the two germline ends. The germline V gene has CDR1 LNHDA and CDR2 SQIVND (reference sequence). The CDR3 reads CASSMRSSTEAFF. The CDR3 nucleotides read TGTGCCAGTAGTATGCGCAGCTCAACTGAAGCTTTCTTT. Looking up the rest from reference TRBV19 and TRBJ1-1 gives the full variable domain: DGGITQSPKYLFRKEGQNVTLSCEQNLNHDAMYWYRQDPGQGLRLIYYSQIVNDFQKGDIAEGYSVSREKKESFPLTVTSAQKNPTAFYLCASSMRSSTEAFFGQGTRLTVV.